Sequencing of this TCR beta chain was carried out in a study of T cell responses to AZD1222 COVID-19 vaccine. Overall study results and limits: Targeting of unmutated variant regions was reportedly seen in nearly half of spike-specific TCRs. Distributed over spike, vaccine-associated CD4 TCRs predominated at 160-218 and 743-854. Seropositive status at baseline applied to only five to seven AZD1222 recipients.

Worth noting for this clone: What it binds is not known.

The ends were cut back, 4 bases at V and 4 bases at J, with 20 bases in the middle. The germline V gene has CDR1 SGHAT and CDR2 FQNNGV. The CDR3 contains 17 residues. Measured with immunoSEQ multiplex PCR; TCRdb has only the in-frame clones, and not every one. The sample has around 150,000 clones, roughly nine tenths seen once; the top ten hold roughly 1.2%. Investigators merged groups given second doses at roughly 4 or roughly 12 weeks. The rearrangement links TRBV11-2 to TRBJ2-1; D is undetermined. Source: peripheral blood, taken 28 days after the second AZD1222 dose. The origin of this receptor is an adult who received the AZD1222 COVID-19 vaccine. Here the CDR3 DNA reads TGTGCCAGCAGCTCAGGTGCGACGTTTCAGGTGTACAATGAGCAGTTCTTC. Encoded protein: CASSSGATFQVYNEQFF.